The clone carrying this T cell receptor beta chain has a handful of counts. The antigen is not known. PCR used 60 Vbeta primers and 13 Jbeta primers. The table came from immunoSEQ multiplex PCR; TCRdb's copy has only in-frame clones and leaves some out. The table lists around 140,000 clones, approximately 10% of them singletons. CDR1 SNHLY and CDR2 FYNNEI come from the germline V gene. With 4 bases removed from V and 5 bases from J, the gap between germline ends came to 8 bases. This CDR3 contains 12 residues. These data come from a study of cytomegalovirus exposure and HLA in healthy donors. Study observations and caveats: In a later analysis, a missense DCLRE1C variant was linked to TCR beta V- and J-gene trimming. The authors listed 150 or so TCR beta chains as cytomegalovirus-associated. The authors later found TCR association rates varying by HLA locus, with DRB1 most and HLA-C fewest.

The chain has TRBV2 and TRBJ2-5; D remains unclear. The source of this sequence is a woman aged 40 to 50 in good health and CMV-seropositive. Sequencing used PBMCs. The CDR3 DNA is TGTGCCAGCAGTGTCCAAGCGGAGACCCAGTACTTC. Translating it yields CASSVQAETQYF.